One sample yielded the 2 T cell receptor beta chains listed below, sequenced in a study of T cell changes during pregnancy in multiple sclerosis. The protocol was immunoSEQ multiplex PCR, while the TCRdb copy is restricted to in-frame clones and leaves out a portion. The table includes tens of thousands of clones, just over 90% detected once. This specimen consisted of peripheral blood, obtained before pregnancy. The receptor set was obtained from a female donor with multiple sclerosis, enrolled in a pregnancy study.

The V call is TRBV11-3, the J call TRBJ2-3; tentative D call: TRBD2 (7 bases). The V gene's germline CDR1 is SGHNT and CDR2 YENEEA. The CDR3 sequence is 14 residues long. V was cut by 3 bases and J by 8 bases, with 15 bases left in between. The CDR3 DNA is TGTGCCAGCAGCTTCGACCTGGGAGGGGGTACGCAGTATTTT. Protein product: CASSFDLGGGTQYF.

The chain is built from TRBV9 and TRBJ2-5, with a tentative D call TRBD2 (6 bases). In germline, CDR1 is SGDLS, CDR2 YYNGEE. The CDR3 consists of 14 residues. The V gene lost 4 bases and the J gene lost 4 bases, with 14 bases spanning the gap. The CDR3 loop is CASSPRLVGETQYF. The CDR3 DNA reads as TGTGCCAGCAGCCCCCGACTAGTAGGAGAGACCCAGTACTTC. The entire variable domain, with the rest obtained from reference TRBV9 and TRBJ2-5, is as follows: DSGVTQTPKHLITATGQRVTLRCSPRSGDLSVYWYQQSLDQGLQFLIQYYNGEERAKGNILERFSAQQFPDLHSELNLSSLELGDSALYFCASSPRLVGETQYFGPGTRLLVL.